This T cell receptor (beta chain) derives from a study of preoperative IRX-2 immunotherapy in early breast cancer. Generated by immunoSEQ multiplex PCR, the TCRdb table keeps only in-frame clones and is missing some. Of approximately 30,000 clones listed, 90% to 95% are singletons. Specified treatment: preoperative locoregional IRX-2 cytokine immunotherapy. This phase Ib study tested locoregional IRX-2 cytokine immunotherapy given before surgery. This receptor was taken from a human donor with breast cancer. Sample collection was performed from a patient treated with IRX-2 immunotherapy.

Here the CDR3 reads CASSDMDRGPGANVLTF. The CDR3, as DNA: TGTGCCAGCAGTGACATGGACAGGGGGCCTGGGGCCAACGTCCTGACTTTC. The rearrangement joins TRBV6-4 to TRBJ2-6; 11 bases match TRBD1. Germline V gives CDR1 MRHNA, CDR2 SNTAGT. The V gene end was trimmed by 2 bases and the J gene end by 2 bases; junction bases not matched to a gene: 2. CDR3 length equals 17 residues.